The T cell receptor (beta chain) described here comes from a study of cytomegalovirus exposure and HLA in healthy donors. Study as a whole: Among about 179 million T cells, an earlier analysis found 90 million to 130 million unique TCR beta sequences.

As for this clone: Its antigen is undetermined.

Points from the study as a whole: Accurate prediction of most subjects' HLA-A and HLA-B alleles from TCR beta sequences was reported. Specific recognition of CMV antigens was confirmed in vitro for a few chains (all CMV-associated).

Primers for the PCR totalled 60 Vbeta and 13 Jbeta. Produced via immunoSEQ multiplex PCR; TCRdb's table is partial and in-frame only. The repertoire has around 150,000 clones, 65% to 85% of them found once; the top ten carry about 2.4%. The CDR3 has 14 residues. Germline trimming cut 11 bases from V and 4 bases from J; bases unmatched to any gene: 5. The germline V gene encodes CDR1 ENHRY and CDR2 SYGVKD. The origin of this receptor is a woman in her thirties or forties in good health and CMV-seropositive. Source material: PBMCs. The chain links TRBV10-3 to TRBJ2-2; TRBD1 matches 12 bases. This CDR3 reads CAAGQGAGTGELFF. The CDR3 DNA follows: TGTGCCGCGGGACAGGGGGCAGGCACCGGGGAGCTGTTTTTT.